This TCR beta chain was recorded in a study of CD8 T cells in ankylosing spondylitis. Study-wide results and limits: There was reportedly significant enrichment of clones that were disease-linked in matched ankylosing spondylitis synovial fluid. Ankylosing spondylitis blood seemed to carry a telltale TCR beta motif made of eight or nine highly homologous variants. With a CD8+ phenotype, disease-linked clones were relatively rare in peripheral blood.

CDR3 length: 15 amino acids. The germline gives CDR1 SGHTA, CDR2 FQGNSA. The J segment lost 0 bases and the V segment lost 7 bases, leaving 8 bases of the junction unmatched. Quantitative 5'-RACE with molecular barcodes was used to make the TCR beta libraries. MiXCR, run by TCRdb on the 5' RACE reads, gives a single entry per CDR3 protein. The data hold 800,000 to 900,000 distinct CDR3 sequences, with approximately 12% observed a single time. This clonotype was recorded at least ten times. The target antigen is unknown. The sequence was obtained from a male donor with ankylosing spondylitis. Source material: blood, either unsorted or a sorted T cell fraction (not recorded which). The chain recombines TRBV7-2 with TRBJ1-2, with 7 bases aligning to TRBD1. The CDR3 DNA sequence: TGTGCCAGCAAGAGGGACAGATCAACTAACTATGGCTACACCTTC. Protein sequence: CASKRDRSTNYGYTF.